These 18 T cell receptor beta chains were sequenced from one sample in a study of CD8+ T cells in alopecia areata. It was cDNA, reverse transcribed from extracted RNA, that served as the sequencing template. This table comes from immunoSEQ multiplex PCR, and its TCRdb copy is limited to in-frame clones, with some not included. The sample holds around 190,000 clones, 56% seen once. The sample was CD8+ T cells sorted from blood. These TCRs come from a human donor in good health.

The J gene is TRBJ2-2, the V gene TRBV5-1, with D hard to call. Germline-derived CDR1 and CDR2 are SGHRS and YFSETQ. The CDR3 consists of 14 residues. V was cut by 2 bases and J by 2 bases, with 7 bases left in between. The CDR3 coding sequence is TGCGCCAGCAGCTTTCGGTCTAACACCGGGGAGCTGTTTTTT. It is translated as CASSFRSNTGELFF.

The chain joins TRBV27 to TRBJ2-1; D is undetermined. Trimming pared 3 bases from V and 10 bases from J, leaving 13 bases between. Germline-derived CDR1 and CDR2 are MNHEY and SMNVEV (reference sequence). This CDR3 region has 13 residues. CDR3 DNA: TGTGCCAGCAGTTTCCCTGCCGGCCAGGAGCAGTTCTTC. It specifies CASSFPAGQEQFF.

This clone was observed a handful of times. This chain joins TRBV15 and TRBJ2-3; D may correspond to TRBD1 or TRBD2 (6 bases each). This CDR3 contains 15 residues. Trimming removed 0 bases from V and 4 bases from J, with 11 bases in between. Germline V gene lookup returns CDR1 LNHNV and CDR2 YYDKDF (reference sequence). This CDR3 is CATSRDSGGPDTQYF. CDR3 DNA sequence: TGTGCCACCAGCAGAGATTCCGGGGGCCCAGATACGCAGTATTTT.

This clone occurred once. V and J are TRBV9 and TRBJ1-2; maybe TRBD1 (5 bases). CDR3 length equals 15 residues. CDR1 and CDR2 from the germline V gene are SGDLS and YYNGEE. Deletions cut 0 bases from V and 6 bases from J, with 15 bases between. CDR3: CASSVGAIQGDGYTF. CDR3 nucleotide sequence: TGTGCCAGCAGCGTAGGAGCCATTCAAGGGGATGGCTACACCTTC.

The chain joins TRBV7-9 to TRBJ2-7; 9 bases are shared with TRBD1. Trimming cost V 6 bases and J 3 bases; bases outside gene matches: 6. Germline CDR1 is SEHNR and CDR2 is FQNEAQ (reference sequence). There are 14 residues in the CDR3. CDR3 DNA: TGTGCCAGCAGTAAACCGGGACAGGGCTACGAGCAGTACTTC. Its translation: CASSKPGQGYEQYF.

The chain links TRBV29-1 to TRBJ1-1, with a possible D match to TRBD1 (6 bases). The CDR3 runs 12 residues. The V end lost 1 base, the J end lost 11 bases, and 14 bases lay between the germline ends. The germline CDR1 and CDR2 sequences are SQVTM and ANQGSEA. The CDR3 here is CSVEGTGQGAFF. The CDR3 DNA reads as TGCAGCGTTGAAGGTACAGGCCAGGGGGCTTTCTTT.

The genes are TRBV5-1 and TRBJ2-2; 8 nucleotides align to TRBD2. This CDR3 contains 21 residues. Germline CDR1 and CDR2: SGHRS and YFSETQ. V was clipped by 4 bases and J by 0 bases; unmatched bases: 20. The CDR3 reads CASSVQDGGLAGRSNTGELFF. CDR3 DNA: TGCGCCAGCAGCGTACAGGACGGCGGCTTAGCGGGGCGATCGAACACCGGGGAGCTGTTTTTT.

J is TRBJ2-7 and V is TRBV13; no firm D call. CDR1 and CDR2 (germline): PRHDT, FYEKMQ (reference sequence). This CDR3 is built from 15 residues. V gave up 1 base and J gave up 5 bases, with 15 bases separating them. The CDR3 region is CASSLASSPRDEQYF. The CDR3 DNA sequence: TGTGCCAGCAGCTTAGCGTCGAGCCCCCGGGACGAGCAGTACTTC.

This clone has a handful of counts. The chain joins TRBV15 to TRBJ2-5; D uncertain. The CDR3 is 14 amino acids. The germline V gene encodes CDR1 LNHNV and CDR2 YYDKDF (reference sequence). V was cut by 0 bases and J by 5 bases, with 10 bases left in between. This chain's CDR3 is CATSREGQGETQYF. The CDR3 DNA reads TGTGCCACCAGCAGAGAGGGCCAAGGGGAGACCCAGTACTTC.

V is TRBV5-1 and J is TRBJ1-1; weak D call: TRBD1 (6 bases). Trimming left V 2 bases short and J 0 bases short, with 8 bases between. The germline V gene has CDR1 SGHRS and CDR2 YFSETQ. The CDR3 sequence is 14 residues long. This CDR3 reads CASSLQGVNTEAFF. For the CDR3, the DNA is TGCGCCAGCAGCTTACAGGGCGTGAACACTGAAGCTTTCTTT.

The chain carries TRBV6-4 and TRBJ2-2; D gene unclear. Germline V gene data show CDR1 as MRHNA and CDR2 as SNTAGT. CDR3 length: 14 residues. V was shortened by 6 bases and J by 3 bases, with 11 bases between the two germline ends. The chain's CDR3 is CASRHKADTGELFF. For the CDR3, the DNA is TGTGCCAGCAGGCACAAGGCAGACACCGGGGAGCTGTTTTTT.

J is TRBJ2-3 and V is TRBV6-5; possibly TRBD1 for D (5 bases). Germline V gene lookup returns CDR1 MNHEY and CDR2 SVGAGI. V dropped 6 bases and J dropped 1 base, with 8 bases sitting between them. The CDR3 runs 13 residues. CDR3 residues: CASRLGRTDTQYF. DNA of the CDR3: TGTGCCAGCAGACTGGGGCGCACAGATACGCAGTATTTT.

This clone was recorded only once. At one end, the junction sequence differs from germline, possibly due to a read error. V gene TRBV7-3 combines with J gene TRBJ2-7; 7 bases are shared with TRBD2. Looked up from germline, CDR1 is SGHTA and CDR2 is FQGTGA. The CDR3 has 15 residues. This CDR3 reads CTSSLFPPGGYEQYF. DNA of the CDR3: TGTACCAGCAGCTTATTCCCCCCGGGAGGCTACGAGCAGTACTTC. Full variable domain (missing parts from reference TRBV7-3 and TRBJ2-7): GAGVSQTPSNKVTEKGKYVELRCDPISGHTALYWYRQSLGQGPEFLIYFQGTGAADDSGLPNDRFFAVRPEGSVSTLKIQRTERGDSAVYLCTSSLFPPGGYEQYFGPGTRLTVT.

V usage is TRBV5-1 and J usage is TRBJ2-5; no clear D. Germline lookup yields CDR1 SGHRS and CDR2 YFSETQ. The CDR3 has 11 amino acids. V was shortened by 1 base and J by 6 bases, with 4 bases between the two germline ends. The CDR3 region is CASSLQKTQYF. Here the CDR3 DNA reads TGCGCCAGCAGCTTGCAAAAGACCCAGTACTTC.

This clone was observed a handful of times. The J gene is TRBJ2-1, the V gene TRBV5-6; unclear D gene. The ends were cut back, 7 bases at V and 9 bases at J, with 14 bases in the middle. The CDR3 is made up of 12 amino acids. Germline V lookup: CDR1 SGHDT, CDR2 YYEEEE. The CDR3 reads CASFLSGTEQFF. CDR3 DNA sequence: TGTGCCAGCTTCCTATCGGGTACTGAGCAGTTCTTC.

This CDR3 reads CASSHRTSAGTEAFF. For the CDR3, the DNA is TGCGCCAGCAGCCACCGGACCTCCGCGGGCACTGAAGCTTTCTTT. The chain combines TRBV4-1 with TRBJ1-1, with unresolved D. Germline CDR1 reads MGHRA; CDR2 reads YSYEKL. The CDR3 totals 15 residues. Trimming pared 3 bases from V and 4 bases from J, leaving 15 bases between.

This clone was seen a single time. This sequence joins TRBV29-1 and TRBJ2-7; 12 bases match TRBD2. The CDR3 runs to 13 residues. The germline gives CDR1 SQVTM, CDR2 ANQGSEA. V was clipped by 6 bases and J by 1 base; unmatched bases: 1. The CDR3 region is CSVGLAGSYEQYF. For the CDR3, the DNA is TGCAGCGTCGGACTAGCGGGGTCCTACGAGCAGTACTTC.

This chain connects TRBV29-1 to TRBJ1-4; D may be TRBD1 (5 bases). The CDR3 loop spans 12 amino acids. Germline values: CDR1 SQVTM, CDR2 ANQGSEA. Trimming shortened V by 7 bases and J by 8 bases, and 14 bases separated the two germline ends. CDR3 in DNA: TGCAGCGCCCAAGCCCGGGGGGAAAAACTGTTTTTT. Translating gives CSAQARGEKLFF.